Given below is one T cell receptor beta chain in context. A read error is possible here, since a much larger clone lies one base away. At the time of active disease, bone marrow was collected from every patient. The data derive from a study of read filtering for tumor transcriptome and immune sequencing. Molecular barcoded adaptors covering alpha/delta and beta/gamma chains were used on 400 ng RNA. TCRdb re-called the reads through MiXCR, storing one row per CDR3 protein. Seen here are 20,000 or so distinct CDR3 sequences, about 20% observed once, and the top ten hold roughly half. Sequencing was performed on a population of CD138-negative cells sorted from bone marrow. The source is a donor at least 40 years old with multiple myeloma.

CDR3 bases: TGTGCCAGCAGCTTGGGTTACAGCCTAAATCGGCCCCAGCATTTT. This gives the protein CASSLGYSLNRPQHF. This rearrangement joins TRBV7-9 to TRBJ1-5, with unresolved D. CDR1 and CDR2 from the germline V gene are SEHNR and FQNEAQ (reference sequence). The CDR3 consists of 15 residues.